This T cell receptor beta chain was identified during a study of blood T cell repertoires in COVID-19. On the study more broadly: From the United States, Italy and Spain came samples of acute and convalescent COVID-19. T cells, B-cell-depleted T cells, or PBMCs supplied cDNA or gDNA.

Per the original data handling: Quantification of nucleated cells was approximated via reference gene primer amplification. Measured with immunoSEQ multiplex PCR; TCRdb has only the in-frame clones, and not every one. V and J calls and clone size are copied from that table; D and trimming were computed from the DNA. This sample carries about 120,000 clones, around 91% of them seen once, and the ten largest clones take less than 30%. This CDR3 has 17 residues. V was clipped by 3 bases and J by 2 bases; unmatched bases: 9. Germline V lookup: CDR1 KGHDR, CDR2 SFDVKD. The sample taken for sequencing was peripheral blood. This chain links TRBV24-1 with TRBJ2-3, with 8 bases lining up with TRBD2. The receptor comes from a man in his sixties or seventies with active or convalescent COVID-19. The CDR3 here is CATSDPGGAGATDTQYF. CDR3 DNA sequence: TGTGCCACCAGTGATCCCGGAGGAGCGGGAGCCACAGATACGCAGTATTTT.